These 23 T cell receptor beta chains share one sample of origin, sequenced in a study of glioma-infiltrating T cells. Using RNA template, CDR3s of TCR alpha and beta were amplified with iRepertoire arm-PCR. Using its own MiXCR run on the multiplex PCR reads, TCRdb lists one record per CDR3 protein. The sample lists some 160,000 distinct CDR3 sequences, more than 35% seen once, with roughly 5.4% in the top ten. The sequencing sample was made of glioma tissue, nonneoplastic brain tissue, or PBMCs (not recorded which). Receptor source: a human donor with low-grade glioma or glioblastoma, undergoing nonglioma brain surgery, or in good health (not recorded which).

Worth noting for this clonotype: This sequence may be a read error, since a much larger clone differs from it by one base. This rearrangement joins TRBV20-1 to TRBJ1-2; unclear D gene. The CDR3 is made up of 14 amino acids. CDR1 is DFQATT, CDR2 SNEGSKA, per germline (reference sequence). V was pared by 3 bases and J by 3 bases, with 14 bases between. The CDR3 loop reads CSASYPNRDYGYTF. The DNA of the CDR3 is TGCAGTGCTAGTTATCCAAATCGGGACTATGGCTACACCTTC.

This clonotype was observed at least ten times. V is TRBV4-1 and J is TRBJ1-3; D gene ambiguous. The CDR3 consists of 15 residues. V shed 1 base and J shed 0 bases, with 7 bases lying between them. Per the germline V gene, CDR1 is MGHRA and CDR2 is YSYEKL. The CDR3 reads CASSQGSYSGNTIYF. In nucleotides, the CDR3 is TGCGCCAGCAGCCAAGGTTCATACTCTGGAAACACCATATATTTT.

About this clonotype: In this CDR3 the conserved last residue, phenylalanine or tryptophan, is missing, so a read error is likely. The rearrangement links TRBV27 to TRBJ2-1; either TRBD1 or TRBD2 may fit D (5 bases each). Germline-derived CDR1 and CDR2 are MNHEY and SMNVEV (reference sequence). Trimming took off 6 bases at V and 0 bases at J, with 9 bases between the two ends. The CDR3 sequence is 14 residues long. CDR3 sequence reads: CASRGGGSYNEQFS. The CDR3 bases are TGTGCCAGCAGAGGTGGGGGCTCCTACAATGAGCAGTTCTCC.

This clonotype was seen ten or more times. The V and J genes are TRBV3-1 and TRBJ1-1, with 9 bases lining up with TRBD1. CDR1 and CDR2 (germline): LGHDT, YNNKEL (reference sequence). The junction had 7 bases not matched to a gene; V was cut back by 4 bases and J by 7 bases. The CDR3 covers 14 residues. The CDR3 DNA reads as TGTGCCAGCAGCCGCCCCGGGACAGGGCGTGAAGCTTTCTTT. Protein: CASSRPGTGREAFF.

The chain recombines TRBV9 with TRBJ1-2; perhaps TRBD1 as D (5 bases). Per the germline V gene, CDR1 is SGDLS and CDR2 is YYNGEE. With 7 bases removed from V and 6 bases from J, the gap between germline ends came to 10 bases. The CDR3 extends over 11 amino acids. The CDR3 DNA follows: TGTGCCAGCGTCCGGGACCATGGCTACACCTTC. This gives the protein CASVRDHGYTF. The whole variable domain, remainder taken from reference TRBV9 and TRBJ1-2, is DSGVTQTPKHLITATGQRVTLRCSPRSGDLSVYWYQQSLDQGLQFLIQYYNGEERAKGNILERFSAQQFPDLHSELNLSSLELGDSALYFCASVRDHGYTFGSGTRLTVV.

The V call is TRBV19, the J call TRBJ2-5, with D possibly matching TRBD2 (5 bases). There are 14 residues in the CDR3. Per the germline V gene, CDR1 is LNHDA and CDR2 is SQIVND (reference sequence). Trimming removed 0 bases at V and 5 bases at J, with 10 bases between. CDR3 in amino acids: CASSIEVSVETQYF. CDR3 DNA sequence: TGTGCCAGTAGTATAGAGGTTAGCGTCGAGACCCAGTACTTC.

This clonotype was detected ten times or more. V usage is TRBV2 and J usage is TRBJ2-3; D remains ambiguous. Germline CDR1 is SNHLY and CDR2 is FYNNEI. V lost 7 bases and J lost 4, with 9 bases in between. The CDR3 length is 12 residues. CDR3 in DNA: TGTGCCAGCAAAGAAGGTCCAGATACGCAGTATTTT. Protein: CASKEGPDTQYF.

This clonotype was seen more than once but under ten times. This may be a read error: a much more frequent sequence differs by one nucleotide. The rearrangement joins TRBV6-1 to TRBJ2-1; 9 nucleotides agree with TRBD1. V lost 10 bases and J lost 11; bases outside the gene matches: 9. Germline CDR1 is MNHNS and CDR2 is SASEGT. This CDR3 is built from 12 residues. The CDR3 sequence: CATGQGRDKQFF. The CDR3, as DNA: TGTGCCACAGGACAGGGGAGGGATAAGCAGTTCTTC.

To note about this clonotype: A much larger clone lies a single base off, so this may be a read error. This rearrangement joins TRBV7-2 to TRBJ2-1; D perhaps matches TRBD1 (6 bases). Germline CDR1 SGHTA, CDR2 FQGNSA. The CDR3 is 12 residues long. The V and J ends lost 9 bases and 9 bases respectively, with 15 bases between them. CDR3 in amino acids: CARSMTGLEQFF. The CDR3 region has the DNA TGTGCCAGAAGCATGACAGGCCTTGAGCAGTTCTTC. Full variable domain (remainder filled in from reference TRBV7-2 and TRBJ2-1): GAGVSQSPSNKVTEKGKDVELRCDPISGHTALYWYRQSLGQGLEFLIYFQGNSAPDKSGLPSDRFSAERTGGSVSTLTIQRTQQEDSAVYLCARSMTGLEQFFGPGTRLTVL.

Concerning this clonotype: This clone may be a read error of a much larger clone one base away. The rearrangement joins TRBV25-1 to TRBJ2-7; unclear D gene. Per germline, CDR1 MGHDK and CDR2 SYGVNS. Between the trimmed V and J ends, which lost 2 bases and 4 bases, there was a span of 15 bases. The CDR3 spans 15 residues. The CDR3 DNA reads TGTGCCAGCAGTGAAGGGGTAGCAGTCCGATACGAGCAGTACTTC. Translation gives CASSEGVAVRYEQYF.

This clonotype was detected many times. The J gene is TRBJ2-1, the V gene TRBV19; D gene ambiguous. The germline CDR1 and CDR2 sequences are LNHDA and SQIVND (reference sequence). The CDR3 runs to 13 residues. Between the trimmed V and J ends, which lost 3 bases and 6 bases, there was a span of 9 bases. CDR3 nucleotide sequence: TGTGCCAGTAGTATTTCGCTACTCAATGAGCAGTTCTTC. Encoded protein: CASSISLLNEQFF.

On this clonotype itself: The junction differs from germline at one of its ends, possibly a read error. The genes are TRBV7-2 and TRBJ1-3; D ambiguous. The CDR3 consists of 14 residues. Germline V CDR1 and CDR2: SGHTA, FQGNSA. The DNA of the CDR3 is TGTGCCAGCAGATTAGTTGAAGGCCGAAACACCATATATTTT. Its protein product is CASRLVEGRNTIYF. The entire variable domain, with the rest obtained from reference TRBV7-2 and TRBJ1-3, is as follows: GAGVSQSPSNKVTEKGKDVELRCDPISGHTALYWYRQSLGQGLEFLIYFQGNSAPDKSGLPSDRFSAERTGGSVSTLTIQRTQQEDSAVYLCASRLVEGRNTIYFGEGSWLTVV.

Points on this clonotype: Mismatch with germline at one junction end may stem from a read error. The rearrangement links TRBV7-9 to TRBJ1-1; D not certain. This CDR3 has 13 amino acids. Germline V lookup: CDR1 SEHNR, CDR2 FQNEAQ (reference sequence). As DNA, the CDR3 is TGTGCCAGCCGCCCCGGATGGAACAATGAAGCTTTCTTT. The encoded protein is CASRPGWNNEAFF. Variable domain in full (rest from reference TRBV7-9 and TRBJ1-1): DTGVSQNPRHKITKRGQNVTFRCDPISEHNRLYWYRQTLGQGPEFLTYFQNEAQLEKSRLLSDRFSAERPKGSFSTLEIQRTEQGDSAMYLCASRPGWNNEAFFGQGTRLTVV.

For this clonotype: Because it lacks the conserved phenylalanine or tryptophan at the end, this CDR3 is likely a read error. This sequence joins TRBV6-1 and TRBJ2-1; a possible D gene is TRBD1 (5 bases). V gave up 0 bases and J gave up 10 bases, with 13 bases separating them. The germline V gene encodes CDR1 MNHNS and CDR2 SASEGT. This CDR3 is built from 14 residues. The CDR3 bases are TGTGCCAGCAGTGAAGCGCGCCAGGGTAACGAGCAGTTCTTA. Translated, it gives CASSEARQGNEQFL.

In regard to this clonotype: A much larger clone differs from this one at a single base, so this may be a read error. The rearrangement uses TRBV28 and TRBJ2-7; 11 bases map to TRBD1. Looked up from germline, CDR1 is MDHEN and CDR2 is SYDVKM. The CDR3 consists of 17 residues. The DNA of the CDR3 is TGTGCCTGCAGTTTATCCCCGGGACAGGGGGGAACCTACGAGCAGTACTTC. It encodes CACSLSPGQGGTYEQYF.

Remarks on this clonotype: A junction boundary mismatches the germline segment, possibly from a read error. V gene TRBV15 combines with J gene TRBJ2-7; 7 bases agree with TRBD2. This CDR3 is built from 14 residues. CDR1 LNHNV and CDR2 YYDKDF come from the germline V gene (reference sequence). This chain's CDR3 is CDTSRDRGGNEKYF. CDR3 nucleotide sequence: TGTGATACCAGCAGAGATCGGGGAGGGAACGAGAAGTACTTC.

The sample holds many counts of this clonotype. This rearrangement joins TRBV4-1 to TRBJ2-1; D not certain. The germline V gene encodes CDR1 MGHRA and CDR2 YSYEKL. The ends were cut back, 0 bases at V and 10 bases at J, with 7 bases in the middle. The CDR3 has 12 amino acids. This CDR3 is CASSQDHSEQFF. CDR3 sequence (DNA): TGCGCCAGCAGCCAAGATCACAGCGAGCAGTTCTTC.

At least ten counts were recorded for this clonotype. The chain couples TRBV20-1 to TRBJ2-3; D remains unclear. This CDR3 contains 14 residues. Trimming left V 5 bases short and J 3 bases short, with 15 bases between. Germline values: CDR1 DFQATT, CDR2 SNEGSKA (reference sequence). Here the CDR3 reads CSAYESLGTDTQYF. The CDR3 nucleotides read TGCAGTGCTTATGAGAGTTTGGGGACAGATACGCAGTATTTT.

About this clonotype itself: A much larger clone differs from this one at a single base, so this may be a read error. CDR3 in amino acids: CAIGQTSGSTNTQYF. The CDR3 region has the DNA TGTGCCATCGGACAGACTAGCGGGAGTACAAATACGCAGTATTTT. The chain uses TRBV10-3 and TRBJ2-3, with TRBD2 matching over 12 bases. The V gene's germline CDR1 is ENHRY and CDR2 SYGVKD. Trimming removed 8 bases from V and 7 bases from J; junction bases left unmatched: 10. There are 15 residues in the CDR3.

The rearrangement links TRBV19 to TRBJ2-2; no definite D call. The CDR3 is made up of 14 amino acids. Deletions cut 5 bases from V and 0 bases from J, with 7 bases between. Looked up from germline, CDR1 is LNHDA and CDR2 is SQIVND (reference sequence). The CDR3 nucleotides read TGTGCCAGTAGTTCCCAGACGAACACCGGGGAGCTGTTTTTT. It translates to CASSSQTNTGELFF.

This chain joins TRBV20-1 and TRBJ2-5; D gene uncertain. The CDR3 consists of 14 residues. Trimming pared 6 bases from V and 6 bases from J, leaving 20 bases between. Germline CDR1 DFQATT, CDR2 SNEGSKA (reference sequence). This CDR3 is CSAPPPQSEKTQYF. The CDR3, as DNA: TGCAGTGCCCCCCCACCCCAGAGCGAGAAGACCCAGTACTTC.

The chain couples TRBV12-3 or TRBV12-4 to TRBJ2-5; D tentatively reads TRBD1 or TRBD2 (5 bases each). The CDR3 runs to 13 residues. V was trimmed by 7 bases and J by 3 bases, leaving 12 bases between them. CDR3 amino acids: CASTSGLEETQYF. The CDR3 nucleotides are TGTGCCAGCACCTCGGGGCTAGAAGAGACCCAGTACTTC.

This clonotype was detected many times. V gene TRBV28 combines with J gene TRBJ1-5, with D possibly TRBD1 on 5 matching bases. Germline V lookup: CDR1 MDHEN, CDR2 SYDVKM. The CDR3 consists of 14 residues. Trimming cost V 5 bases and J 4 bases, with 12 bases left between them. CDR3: CASSNLQENQPQHF. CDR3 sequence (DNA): TGTGCCAGCAGTAACCTACAGGAAAATCAGCCCCAGCATTTT.